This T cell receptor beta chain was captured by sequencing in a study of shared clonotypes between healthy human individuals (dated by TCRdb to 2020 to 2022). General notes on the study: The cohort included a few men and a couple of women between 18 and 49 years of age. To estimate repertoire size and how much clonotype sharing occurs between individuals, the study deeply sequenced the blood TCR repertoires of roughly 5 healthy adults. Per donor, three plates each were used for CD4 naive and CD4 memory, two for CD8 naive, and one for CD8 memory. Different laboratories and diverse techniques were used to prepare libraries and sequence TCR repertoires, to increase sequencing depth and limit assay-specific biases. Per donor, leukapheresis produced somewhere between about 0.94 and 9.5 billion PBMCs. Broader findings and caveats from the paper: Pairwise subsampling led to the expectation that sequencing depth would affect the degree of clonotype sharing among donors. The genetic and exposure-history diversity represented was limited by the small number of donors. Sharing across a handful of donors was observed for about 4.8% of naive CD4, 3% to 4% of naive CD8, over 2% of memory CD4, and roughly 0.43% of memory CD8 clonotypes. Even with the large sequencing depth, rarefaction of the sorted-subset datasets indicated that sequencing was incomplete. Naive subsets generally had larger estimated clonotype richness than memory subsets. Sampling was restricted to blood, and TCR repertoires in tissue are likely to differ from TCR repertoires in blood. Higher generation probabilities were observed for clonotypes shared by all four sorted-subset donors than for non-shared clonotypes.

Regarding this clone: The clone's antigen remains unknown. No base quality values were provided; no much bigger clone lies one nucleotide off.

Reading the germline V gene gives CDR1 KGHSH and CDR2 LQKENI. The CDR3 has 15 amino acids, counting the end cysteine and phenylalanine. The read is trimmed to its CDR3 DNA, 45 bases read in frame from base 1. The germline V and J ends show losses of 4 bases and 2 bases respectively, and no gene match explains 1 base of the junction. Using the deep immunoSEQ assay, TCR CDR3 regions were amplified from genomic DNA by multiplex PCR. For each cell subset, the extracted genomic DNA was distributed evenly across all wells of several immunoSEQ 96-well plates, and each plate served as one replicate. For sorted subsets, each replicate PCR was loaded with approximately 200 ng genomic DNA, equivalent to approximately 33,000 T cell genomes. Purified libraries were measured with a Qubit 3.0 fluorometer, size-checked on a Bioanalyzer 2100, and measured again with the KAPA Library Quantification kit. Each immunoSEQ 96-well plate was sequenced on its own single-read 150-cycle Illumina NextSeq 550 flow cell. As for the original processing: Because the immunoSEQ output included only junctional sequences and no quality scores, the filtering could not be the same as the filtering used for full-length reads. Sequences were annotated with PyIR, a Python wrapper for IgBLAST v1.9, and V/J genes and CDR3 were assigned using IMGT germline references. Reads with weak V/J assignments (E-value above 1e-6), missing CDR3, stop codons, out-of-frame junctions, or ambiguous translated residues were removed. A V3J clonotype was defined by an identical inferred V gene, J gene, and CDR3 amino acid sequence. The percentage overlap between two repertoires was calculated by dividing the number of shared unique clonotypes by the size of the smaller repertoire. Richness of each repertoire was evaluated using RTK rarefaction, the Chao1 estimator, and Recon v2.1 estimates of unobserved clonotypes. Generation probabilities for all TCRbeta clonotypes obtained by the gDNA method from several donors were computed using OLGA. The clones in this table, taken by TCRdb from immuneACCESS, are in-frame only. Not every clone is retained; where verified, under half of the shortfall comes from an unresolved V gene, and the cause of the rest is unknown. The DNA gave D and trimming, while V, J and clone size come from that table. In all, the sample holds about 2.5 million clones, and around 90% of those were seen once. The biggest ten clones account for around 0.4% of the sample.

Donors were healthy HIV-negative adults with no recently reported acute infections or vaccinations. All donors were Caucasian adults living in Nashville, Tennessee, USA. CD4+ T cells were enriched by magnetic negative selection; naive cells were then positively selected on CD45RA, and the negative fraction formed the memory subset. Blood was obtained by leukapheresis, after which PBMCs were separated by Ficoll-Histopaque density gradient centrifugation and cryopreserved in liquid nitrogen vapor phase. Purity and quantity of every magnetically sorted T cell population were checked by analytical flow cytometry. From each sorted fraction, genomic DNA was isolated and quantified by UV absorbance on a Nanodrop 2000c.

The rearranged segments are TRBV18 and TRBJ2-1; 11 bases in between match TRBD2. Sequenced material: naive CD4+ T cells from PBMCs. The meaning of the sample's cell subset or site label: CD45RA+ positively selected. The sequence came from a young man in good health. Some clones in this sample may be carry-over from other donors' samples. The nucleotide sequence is TGTGCCAGCTCACTGACTAGCGGGACCTACAATGAGCAGTTCTTC. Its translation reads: CASSLTSGTYNEQFF.